The entry below describes one TCR beta chain. Its target is not known. This sample is part of a study of blood T cells in healthy people across ages. A J-beta primer mix and a sample-barcoded 5' primer were used in a second PCR of about 7 to 12 cycles. TCRdb reprocessed the 5' RACE reads with MiXCR, giving one entry per CDR3 protein. The sample shows about 570,000 distinct CDR3 sequences, 27% of them seen only once. Isolation recovered at least 7 million PBMCs from every sample. Whole-study results and caveats: Among T cells, TCR beta diversity per million cells dropped roughly linearly as age rose.

These sequences were also reported in another study, on T cells of mothers and their children. As that report states: The overlap seen between related mothers and children slightly exceeded that of unrelated pairs, though not significantly.

Sequenced input: blood. This receptor was identified in a boy between 2 and 10 years old in good health.

The CDR3 DNA reads TGTGCCAGCAACCCGTTTAGCGGGGGGGCCGGAGATACGCAGTATTTT. Amino acid sequence: CASNPFSGGAGDTQYF. The V call is TRBV12-3 or TRBV12-4, the J call TRBJ2-3, with 11 bases aligning to TRBD2. CDR3 length: 16 amino acids. V shed 7 bases, J shed 5 bases, and the junction held 11 bases outside the gene matches.